This is a list of T cell receptor beta chains from one sample in a study of OX40 agonist ivuxolimab in advanced cancers. Some clones are missing from TCRdb's copy, which holds only in-frame ones; the method was immunoSEQ multiplex PCR. The data hold tens of thousands of clones, with 88% observed a single time. The starting material was CD4+ or CD8+ T cells sorted from blood, obtained in a trial of the OX40 agonist ivuxolimab. Every receptor here comes from an adult with an advanced solid tumor such as melanoma, head and neck, liver or kidney cancer. Both conserved end residues are part of each CDR3. Each record gives: D gene, J gene, clone size, V gene, CDR3 protein, CDR3 DNA. The D gene is left open where the match is weak. Clone size appears in some rows only: once, few, many, or a class for an expanded clone.

D: NA
J: TRBJ1-4
size: NA
V: TRBV19
CDR3: CASSIGPFSSRAEKLFF
DNA: TGTGCCAGTAGTATAGGCCCCTTTTCGTCAAGGGCCGAAAAACTGTTTTTT

D: NA
J: TRBJ2-3
size: NA
V: TRBV27
CDR3: CASDWLRGSSDTQYF
DNA: TGTGCCAGCGACTGGCTAAGGGGGTCATCAGATACGCAGTATTTT

D: NA
J: TRBJ2-7
size: NA
V: TRBV11-2
CDR3: CASSPAAGTSYEQYF
DNA: TGTGCCAGCAGCCCGGCCGCAGGGACCTCCTACGAGCAGTACTTC

D: TRBD1
J: TRBJ1-5
size: NA
V: TRBV7-2
CDR3: CASSPGQGNQPQHF
DNA: TGTGCCAGCAGCCCCGGACAGGGCAATCAGCCCCAGCATTTT

D: NA
J: TRBJ2-7
size: NA
V: TRBV7-2
CDR3: CASSLLGLDNEQYF
DNA: TGTGCCAGCAGCCTCCTTGGTTTAGATAACGAGCAGTACTTC

D: NA
J: TRBJ2-2
size: NA
V: TRBV9
CDR3: CASSVASQNTGELFF
DNA: TGTGCCAGCAGCGTAGCTAGCCAGAACACCGGGGAGCTGTTTTTT

D: NA
J: TRBJ2-7
size: NA
V: TRBV19
CDR3: CASSNVGAYEQYF
DNA: TGTGCCAGTAGTAATGTTGGGGCCTACGAGCAGTACTTC

D: NA
J: TRBJ1-1
size: NA
V: TRBV6-6
CDR3: CASSLGSSPRAFF
DNA: TGTGCCAGCAGCCTTGGATCCTCTCCTCGTGCTTTCTTT

D: NA
J: TRBJ1-3
size: NA
V: TRBV6-6
CDR3: CASSSGPGNTIYF
DNA: TGTGCCAGCAGTTCGGGCCCGGGAAACACCATATATTTT

D: NA
J: TRBJ1-2
size: NA
V: TRBV6-5
CDR3: CAARHGGRDYGYTF
DNA: TGTGCCGCGAGGCATGGGGGAAGGGACTATGGCTACACCTTC

D: NA
J: TRBJ1-4
size: NA
V: TRBV5-5
CDR3: CASTPSPGHLEKLFF
DNA: TGTGCCAGCACACCTTCCCCGGGACACCTTGAAAAACTGTTTTTT

D: NA
J: TRBJ2-1
size: NA
V: TRBV11-2
CDR3: CASSLSRRDYNEQFF
DNA: TGTGCCAGCAGCTTATCACGGAGGGATTACAATGAGCAGTTCTTC

D: NA
J: TRBJ2-7
size: NA
V: TRBV6-5
CDR3: CASSPIGGDSYEQYF
DNA: TGTGCCAGCAGTCCTATAGGAGGGGACTCCTACGAGCAGTACTTC

D: NA
J: TRBJ1-2
size: NA
V: TRBV2
CDR3: CASSSGGGTPYGYTF
DNA: TGTGCCAGCAGCTCGGGAGGGGGAACTCCCTATGGCTACACCTTC

D: NA
J: TRBJ2-1
size: NA
V: TRBV11-3
CDR3: CASSLGIGGRSYNEQFF
DNA: TGTGCCAGCAGCTTAGGTATTGGGGGTCGCTCCTACAATGAGCAGTTCTTC

D: TRBD1
J: TRBJ2-4
size: NA
V: TRBV10-1
CDR3: CASSESLGGIDIQYF
DNA: TGCGCCAGCAGTGAGTCTCTAGGGGGCATAGACATTCAGTACTTC

D: NA
J: TRBJ2-5
size: NA
V: TRBV6-5
CDR3: CASSYSETQYF
DNA: TGTGCCAGCAGTTACTCGGAGACCCAGTACTTC

D: TRBD1
J: TRBJ1-1
size: NA
V: TRBV7-8
CDR3: CASSLGGTGITEAFF
DNA: TGTGCCAGCAGCTTAGGGGGGACAGGGATCACTGAAGCTTTCTTT

D: TRBD1
J: TRBJ2-7
size: NA
V: TRBV2
CDR3: CAMAGGQGFNEQYF
DNA: TGTGCCATGGCTGGGGGACAGGGTTTCAACGAGCAGTACTTC

D: NA
J: TRBJ1-2
size: NA
V: TRBV6-1
CDR3: CASTAAAHGYTF
DNA: TGTGCCAGCACCGCCGCGGCTCATGGCTACACCTTC

D: NA
J: TRBJ2-7
size: NA
V: TRBV29-1
CDR3: CSVVQSQPYEQYF
DNA: TGCAGCGTTGTTCAGAGCCAACCCTACGAGCAGTACTTC

D: NA
J: TRBJ1-2
size: NA
V: TRBV10-2
CDR3: CASLPTSHYGYTF
DNA: TGCGCCAGCTTGCCGACATCCCACTATGGCTACACCTTC

D: NA
J: TRBJ2-5
size: NA
V: TRBV18
CDR3: CASSPPGGAETQYF
DNA: TGTGCCAGCTCACCACCGGGGGGCGCCGAGACCCAGTACTTC

D: TRBD1
J: TRBJ2-7
size: NA
V: TRBV10-1
CDR3: CASSESAWTGSSYEQYF
DNA: TGCGCCAGCAGTGAGTCGGCTTGGACAGGGAGCTCCTACGAGCAGTACTTC

D: NA
J: TRBJ1-1
size: NA
V: TRBV4-1
CDR3: CASSQVSRGTEAFF
DNA: TGCGCCAGCAGCCAAGTTTCAAGGGGCACTGAAGCTTTCTTT

D: NA
J: TRBJ1-1
size: NA
V: TRBV7-7
CDR3: CASSPVPGALTEAFF
DNA: TGTGCCAGCAGCCCCGTACCCGGAGCCCTCACTGAAGCTTTCTTT

D: NA
J: TRBJ2-7
size: NA
V: TRBV4-2
CDR3: CASSLRSGLSSYEQYF
DNA: TGTGCCAGCAGCCTCCGCAGCGGTCTTAGCTCCTACGAGCAGTACTTC

D: TRBD1
J: TRBJ1-2
size: NA
V: TRBV5-6
CDR3: CASSFGDGQGDIGGYTF
DNA: TGTGCCAGCAGCTTTGGCGACGGACAGGGAGATATTGGCGGCTACACCTTC

D: NA
J: TRBJ2-6
size: NA
V: TRBV9
CDR3: CASTTSGANVLTF
DNA: TGTGCCAGCACCACTTCCGGGGCCAACGTCCTGACTTTC

D: NA
J: TRBJ1-1
size: NA
V: TRBV19
CDR3: CASRSHGGVGTEAFF
DNA: TGTGCCAGTAGATCCCACGGGGGGGTAGGTACTGAAGCTTTCTTT

D: NA
J: TRBJ2-1
size: NA
V: TRBV5-6
CDR3: CASRAWGDFSYNEQFF
DNA: TGTGCCAGCAGGGCTTGGGGGGATTTCTCCTACAATGAGCAGTTCTTC

D: NA
J: TRBJ2-3
size: NA
V: TRBV11-2
CDR3: CASSLEINSLLTDTQYF
DNA: TGTGCCAGCAGCTTAGAGATCAACAGTCTCCTCACAGATACGCAGTATTTT

D: NA
J: TRBJ2-7
size: NA
V: TRBV23-1
CDR3: CASMVQHGANSYEQYF
DNA: TGCGCCAGCATGGTCCAACATGGGGCAAACTCCTACGAGCAGTACTTC

D: NA
J: TRBJ2-5
size: NA
V: TRBV19
CDR3: CASSITARTKETQYF
DNA: TGTGCCAGTAGTATAACGGCCAGAACAAAAGAGACCCAGTACTTC

D: TRBD1
J: TRBJ2-3
size: NA
V: TRBV5-1
CDR3: CASSLAGQGADTQYF
DNA: TGCGCCAGCAGCTTGGCAGGACAGGGGGCCGATACGCAGTATTTT

D: TRBD1
J: TRBJ1-5
size: NA
V: TRBV19
CDR3: CASSKDRAGNQPQHF
DNA: TGTGCCAGTAGTAAAGACAGGGCTGGCAATCAGCCCCAGCATTTT

D: NA
J: TRBJ2-7
size: NA
V: TRBV5-5
CDR3: CASSLAVGSSHEQYF
DNA: TGTGCCAGCAGCTTGGCCGTGGGGTCTTCACACGAGCAGTACTTC

D: NA
J: TRBJ1-1
size: NA
V: TRBV4-2
CDR3: CASSPAVDGDTEAFF
DNA: TGTGCCAGCAGCCCCGCCGTCGACGGGGACACTGAAGCTTTCTTT

D: NA
J: TRBJ1-1
size: NA
V: TRBV7-3
CDR3: CASSRGRGNTEAFF
DNA: TGTGCCAGCTCGAGAGGGCGGGGGAACACTGAAGCTTTCTTT

D: NA
J: TRBJ1-3
size: NA
V: TRBV25-1
CDR3: CASSESDSGNTIYF
DNA: TGTGCCAGCAGTGAATCCGACTCTGGAAACACCATATATTTT

D: NA
J: TRBJ1-2
size: NA
V: TRBV11-2
CDR3: CASSRSGPGYTF
DNA: TGTGCCAGCAGCCGATCGGGGCCTGGCTACACCTTC

D: NA
J: TRBJ1-2
size: NA
V: TRBV6-6
CDR3: CASKGDGYGYTF
DNA: TGTGCCAGCAAGGGGGACGGCTATGGCTACACCTTC

D: NA
J: TRBJ1-1
size: NA
V: TRBV6-5
CDR3: CASSNKDTNTEAFF
DNA: TGTGCCAGCAGTAACAAGGACACAAACACTGAAGCTTTCTTT

D: TRBD1
J: TRBJ2-7
size: NA
V: TRBV27
CDR3: CASTPVDRVKDYEQYF
DNA: TGTGCCAGCACCCCCGTCGACAGGGTTAAGGACTACGAGCAGTACTTC

D: NA
J: TRBJ1-1
size: NA
V: TRBV6-1
CDR3: CASQTAARWDTEAFF
DNA: TGTGCCAGTCAGACGGCAGCCAGGTGGGACACTGAAGCTTTCTTT

D: NA
J: TRBJ2-1
size: NA
V: TRBV5-1
CDR3: CASSLNNEQFF
DNA: TGCGCCAGCAGCCTGAACAATGAGCAGTTCTTC

D: NA
J: TRBJ2-1
size: NA
V: TRBV5-5
CDR3: CASSTEGAGYNEQFF
DNA: TGTGCCAGCAGCACGGAGGGGGCGGGGTACAATGAGCAGTTCTTC

D: NA
J: TRBJ2-7
size: few
V: TRBV4-3
CDR3: CASSQGGLGRDEQYF
DNA: TGCGCCAGCAGCCAAGGGGGGCTGGGTAGGGACGAGCAGTACTTC